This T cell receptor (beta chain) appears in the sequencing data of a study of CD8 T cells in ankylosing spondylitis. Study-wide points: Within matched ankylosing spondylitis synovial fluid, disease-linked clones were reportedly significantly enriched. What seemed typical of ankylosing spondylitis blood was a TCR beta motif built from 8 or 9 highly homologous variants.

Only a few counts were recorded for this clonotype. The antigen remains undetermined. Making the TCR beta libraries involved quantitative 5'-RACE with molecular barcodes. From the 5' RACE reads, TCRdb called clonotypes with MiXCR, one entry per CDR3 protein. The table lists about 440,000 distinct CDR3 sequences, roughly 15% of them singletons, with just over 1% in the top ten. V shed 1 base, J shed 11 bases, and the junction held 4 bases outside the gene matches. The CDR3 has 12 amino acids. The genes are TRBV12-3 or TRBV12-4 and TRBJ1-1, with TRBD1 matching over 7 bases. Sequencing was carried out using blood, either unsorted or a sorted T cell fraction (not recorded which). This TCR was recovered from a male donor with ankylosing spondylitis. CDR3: CASSLGWGQAFF. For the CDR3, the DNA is TGTGCCAGCAGTTTAGGATGGGGACAGGCTTTCTTT.